The table lists the clone carrying this TCR beta chain with many counts. Its target is unknown. RNA transcripts yielded amplified TCR beta CDR3 regions. A first-round RT-PCR used HTBI primers, followed by a second-round multiplex PCR. Via MiXCR, TCRdb re-called the multiplex PCR reads, giving one row per CDR3 protein. The table lists hundreds of thousands of distinct CDR3 sequences, approximately 39% of them singletons. The V gene lost 0 bases and the J gene lost 3 bases, with 10 bases spanning the gap. The CDR3 loop spans 14 amino acids. Per the germline V gene, CDR1 is SGHRS and CDR2 is YFSETQ. The sample originates from a study of Graves' ophthalmopathy and Graves' hyperthyroidism. Study conclusions and caveats: The majority of expanded thyroid clonotypes above 0.001 frequency also occurred in blood.

The clonotype originates from an adult man with Graves' ophthalmopathy. Sequenced: peripheral blood. V gene TRBV5-1 combines with J gene TRBJ2-7; TRBD1 is a possible D gene (5 bases). The CDR3 here is CASSLEGRVYEQYF. The CDR3 DNA sequence: TGCGCCAGCAGCTTGGAGGGCAGGGTCTACGAGCAGTACTTC. Variable domain in full (rest from reference TRBV5-1 and TRBJ2-7): KAGVTQTPRYLIKTRGQQVTLSCSPISGHRSVSWYQQTPGQGLQFLFEYFSETQRNKGNFPGRFSGRQFSNSRSEMNVSTLELGDSALYLCASSLEGRVYEQYFGPGTRLTVT.